This T cell receptor beta chain appears in the sequencing data of a study of T cell responses to AZD1222 COVID-19 vaccine. Details on this clone: Its target is not known.

Study-level points and caveats: Only a handful of AZD1222 recipients tested seropositive at baseline.

The protocol was immunoSEQ multiplex PCR, while the TCRdb copy is restricted to in-frame clones and leaves out a portion. The sample lists about 26,000 clones, about 90% occurring once. V lost 0 bases to trimming and J lost 7 bases, with 12 bases between them. Per germline, CDR1 MNHEY and CDR2 SVGAGI. This CDR3 contains 15 residues. V gene TRBV6-5 combines with J gene TRBJ1-4; no clear D. The sample here was peripheral blood, taken 28 days after the second AZD1222 dose. The receptor was isolated from an adult who received the AZD1222 COVID-19 vaccine. CDR3 nucleotides: TGTGCCAGCAGTTACTCTCTTGGAATTGGTGAAAAACTGTTTTTT. Encoded protein: CASSYSLGIGEKLFF.